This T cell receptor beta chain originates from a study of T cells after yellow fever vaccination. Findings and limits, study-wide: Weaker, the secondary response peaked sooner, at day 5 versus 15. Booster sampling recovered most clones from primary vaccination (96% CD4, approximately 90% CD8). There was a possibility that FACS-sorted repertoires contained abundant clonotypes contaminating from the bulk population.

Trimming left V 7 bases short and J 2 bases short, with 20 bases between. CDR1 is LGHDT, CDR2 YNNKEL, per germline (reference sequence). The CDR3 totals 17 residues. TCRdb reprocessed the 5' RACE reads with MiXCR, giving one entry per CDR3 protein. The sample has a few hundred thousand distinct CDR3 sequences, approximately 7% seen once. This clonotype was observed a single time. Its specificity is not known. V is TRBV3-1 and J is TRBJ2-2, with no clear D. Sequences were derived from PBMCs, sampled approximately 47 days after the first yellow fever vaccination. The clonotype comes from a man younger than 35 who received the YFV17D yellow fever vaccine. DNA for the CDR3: TGTGCCAGCACCAAAGTATTGGTCGGGCCAAACACCGGGGAGCTGTTTTTT. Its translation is CASTKVLVGPNTGELFF.